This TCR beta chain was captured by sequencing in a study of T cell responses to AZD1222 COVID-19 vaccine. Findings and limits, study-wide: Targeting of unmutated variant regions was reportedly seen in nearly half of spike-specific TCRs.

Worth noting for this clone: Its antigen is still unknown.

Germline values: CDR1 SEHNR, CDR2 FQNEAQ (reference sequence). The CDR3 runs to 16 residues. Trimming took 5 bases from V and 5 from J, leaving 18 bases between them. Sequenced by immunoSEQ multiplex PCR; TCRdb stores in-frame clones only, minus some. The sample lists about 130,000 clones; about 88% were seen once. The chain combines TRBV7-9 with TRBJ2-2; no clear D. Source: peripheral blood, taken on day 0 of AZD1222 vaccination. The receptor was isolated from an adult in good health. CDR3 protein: CASSPPGSATTGELFF. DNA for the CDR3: TGTGCCAGCAGCCCGCCGGGCTCCGCCACGACCGGGGAGCTGTTTTTT.